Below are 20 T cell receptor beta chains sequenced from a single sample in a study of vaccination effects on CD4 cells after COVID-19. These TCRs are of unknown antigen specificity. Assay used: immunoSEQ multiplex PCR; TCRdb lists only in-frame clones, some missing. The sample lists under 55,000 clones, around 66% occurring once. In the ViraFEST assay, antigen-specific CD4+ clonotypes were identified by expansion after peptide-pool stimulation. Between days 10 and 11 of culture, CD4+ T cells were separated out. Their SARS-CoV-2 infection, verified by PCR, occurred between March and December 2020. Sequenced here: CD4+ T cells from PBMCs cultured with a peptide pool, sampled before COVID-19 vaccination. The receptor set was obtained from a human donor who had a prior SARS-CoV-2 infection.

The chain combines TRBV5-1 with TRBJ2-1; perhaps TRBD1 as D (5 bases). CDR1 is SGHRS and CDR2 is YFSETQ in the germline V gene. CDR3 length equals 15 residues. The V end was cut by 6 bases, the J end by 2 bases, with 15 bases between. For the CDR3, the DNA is TGCGCCAGCATGGGTGCGAAGGGGCCCTACAATGAGCAGTTCTTC. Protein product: CASMGAKGPYNEQFF. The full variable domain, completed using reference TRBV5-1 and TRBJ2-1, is KAGVTQTPRYLIKTRGQQVTLSCSPISGHRSVSWYQQTPGQGLQFLFEYFSETQRNKGNFPGRFSGRQFSNSRSEMNVSTLELGDSALYLCASMGAKGPYNEQFFGPGTRLTVL.

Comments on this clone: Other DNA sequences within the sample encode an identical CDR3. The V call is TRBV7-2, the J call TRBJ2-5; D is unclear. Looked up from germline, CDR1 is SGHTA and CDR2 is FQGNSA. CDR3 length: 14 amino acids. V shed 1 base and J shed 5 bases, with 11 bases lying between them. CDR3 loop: CASSLVAAQETQYF. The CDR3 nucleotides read TGTGCCAGCAGCTTAGTTGCAGCTCAGGAGACCCAGTACTTC.

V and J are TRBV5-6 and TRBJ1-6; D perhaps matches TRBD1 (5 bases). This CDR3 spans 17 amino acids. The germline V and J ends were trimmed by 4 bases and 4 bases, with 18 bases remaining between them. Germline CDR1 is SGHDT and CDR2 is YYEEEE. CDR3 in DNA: TGTGCCAGCAGCCGGGAGCTGGGGGTATCATATAATTCACCCCTCCACTTT. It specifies CASSRELGVSYNSPLHF.

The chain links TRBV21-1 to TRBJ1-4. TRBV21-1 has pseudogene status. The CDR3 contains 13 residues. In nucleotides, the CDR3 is TGTGCCAGCAGCAAAGGCCATAATGAAAAACTGTTTTTT. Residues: CASSKGHNEKLFF.

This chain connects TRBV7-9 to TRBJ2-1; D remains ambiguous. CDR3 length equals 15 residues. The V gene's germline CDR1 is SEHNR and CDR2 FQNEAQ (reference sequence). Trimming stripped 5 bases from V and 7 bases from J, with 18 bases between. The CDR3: CASSPLRLGGNEQFF. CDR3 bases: TGTGCCAGCAGCCCCCTCCGGCTAGGCGGTAATGAGCAGTTCTTC.

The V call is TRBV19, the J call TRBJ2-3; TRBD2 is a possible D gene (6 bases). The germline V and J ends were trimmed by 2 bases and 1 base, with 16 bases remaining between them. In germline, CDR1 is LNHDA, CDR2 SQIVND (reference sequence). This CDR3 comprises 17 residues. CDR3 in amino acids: CASSIRVWRDGTDTQYF. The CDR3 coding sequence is TGTGCCAGTAGTATACGGGTGTGGCGGGACGGCACAGATACGCAGTATTTT. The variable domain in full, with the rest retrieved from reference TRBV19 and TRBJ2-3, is DGGITQSPKYLFRKEGQNVTLSCEQNLNHDAMYWYRQDPGQGLRLIYYSQIVNDFQKGDIAEGYSVSREKKESFPLTVTSAQKNPTAFYLCASSIRVWRDGTDTQYFGPGTRLTVL.

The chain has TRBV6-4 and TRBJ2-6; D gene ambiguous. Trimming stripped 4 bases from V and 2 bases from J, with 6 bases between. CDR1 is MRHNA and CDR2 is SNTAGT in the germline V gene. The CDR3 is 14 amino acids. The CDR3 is CASSGSTGANVLTF. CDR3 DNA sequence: TGTGCCAGCAGTGGTTCTACTGGGGCCAACGTCCTGACTTTC.

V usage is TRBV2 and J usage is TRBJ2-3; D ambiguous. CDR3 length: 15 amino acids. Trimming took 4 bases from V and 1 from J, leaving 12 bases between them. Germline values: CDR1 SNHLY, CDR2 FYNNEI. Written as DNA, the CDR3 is TGTGCCAGCAGTGCAGACGGAACCCGCACAGATACGCAGTATTTT. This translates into CASSADGTRTDTQYF.

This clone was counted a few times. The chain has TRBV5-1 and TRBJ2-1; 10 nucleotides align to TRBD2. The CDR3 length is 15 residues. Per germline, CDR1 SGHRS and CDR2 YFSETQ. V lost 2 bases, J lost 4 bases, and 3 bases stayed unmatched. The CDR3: CASSLLAGTYNEQFF. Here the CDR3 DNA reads TGCGCCAGCAGCTTACTAGCGGGGACGTACAATGAGCAGTTCTTC.

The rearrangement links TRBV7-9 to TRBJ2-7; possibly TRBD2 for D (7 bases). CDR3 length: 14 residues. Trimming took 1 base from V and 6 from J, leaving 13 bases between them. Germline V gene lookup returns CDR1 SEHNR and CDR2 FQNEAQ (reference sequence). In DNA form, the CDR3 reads TGTGCCAGCAGCTTAGAGGGGGAGGGGAGCGAGCAGTACTTC. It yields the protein CASSLEGEGSEQYF.

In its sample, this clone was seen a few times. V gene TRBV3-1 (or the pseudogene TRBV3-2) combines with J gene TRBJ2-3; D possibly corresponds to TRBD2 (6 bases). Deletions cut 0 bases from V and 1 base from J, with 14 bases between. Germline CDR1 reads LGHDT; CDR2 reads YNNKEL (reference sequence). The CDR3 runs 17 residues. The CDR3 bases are TGTGCCAGCAGCCAAGACTCCGGGGGTTCACGCACAGATACGCAGTATTTT. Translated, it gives CASSQDSGGSRTDTQYF.

CDR3 DNA: TGTGCCAGCAGTCCTGACAGGGTGGTGGACTATGGCTACACCTTC. Translating gives CASSPDRVVDYGYTF. The chain has TRBV2 and TRBJ1-2; TRBD1 aligns across 7 bases. From germline, CDR1 is SNHLY and CDR2 FYNNEI. The junction had 9 bases not matched to a gene; V was cut back by 5 bases and J by 3 bases. This CDR3 contains 15 residues.

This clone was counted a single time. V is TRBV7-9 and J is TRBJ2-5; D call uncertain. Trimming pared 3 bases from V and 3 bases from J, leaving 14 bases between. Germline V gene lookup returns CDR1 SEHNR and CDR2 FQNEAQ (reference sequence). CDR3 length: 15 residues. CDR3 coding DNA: TGTGCCAGCAGCTTCCTCCGAGGACCTGAAGAGACCCAGTACTTC. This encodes CASSFLRGPEETQYF.

The CDR3 bases are TGTGCCAGTAGCGGGAGCACAGATACGCAGTATTTT. This translates into CASSGSTDTQYF. This chain uses TRBV6-2 or TRBV6-3 with TRBJ2-3; 7 nucleotides match TRBD2. Germline-derived CDR1 and CDR2 are MNHEY and SVGEGT. The ends lost 9 bases at V and 0 bases at J; junction bases unmatched: 0. This CDR3 has 12 residues.

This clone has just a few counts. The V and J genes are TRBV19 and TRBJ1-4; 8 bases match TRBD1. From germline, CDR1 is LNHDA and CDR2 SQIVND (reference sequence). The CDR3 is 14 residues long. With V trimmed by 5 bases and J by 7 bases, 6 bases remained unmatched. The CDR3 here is CASSDTGGSEKLFF. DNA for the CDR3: TGTGCCAGTAGTGATACAGGGGGGAGTGAAAAACTGTTTTTT.

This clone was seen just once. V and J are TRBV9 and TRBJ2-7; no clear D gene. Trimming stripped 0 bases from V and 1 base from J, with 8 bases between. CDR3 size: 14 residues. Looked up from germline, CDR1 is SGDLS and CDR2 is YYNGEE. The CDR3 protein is CASSVDGRSYEQYF. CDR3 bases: TGTGCCAGCAGCGTAGATGGCAGATCCTACGAGCAGTACTTC.

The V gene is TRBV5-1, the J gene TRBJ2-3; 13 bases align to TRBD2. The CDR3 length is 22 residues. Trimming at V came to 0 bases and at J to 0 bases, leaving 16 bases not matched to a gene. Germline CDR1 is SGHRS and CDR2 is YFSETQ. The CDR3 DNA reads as TGCGCCAGCAGCTTGGCCGCGACTAGCGGGGGGCCAAAAGGTACTAGCACAGATACGCAGTATTTT. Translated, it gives CASSLAATSGGPKGTSTDTQYF.

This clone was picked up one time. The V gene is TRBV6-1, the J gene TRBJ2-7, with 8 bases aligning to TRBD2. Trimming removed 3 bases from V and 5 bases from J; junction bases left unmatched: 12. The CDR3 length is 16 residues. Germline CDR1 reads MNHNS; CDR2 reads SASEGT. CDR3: CASSDRRGGSLDEQYF. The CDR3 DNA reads TGTGCCAGCAGTGACCGACGGGGGGGGTCCTTAGACGAGCAGTACTTC.

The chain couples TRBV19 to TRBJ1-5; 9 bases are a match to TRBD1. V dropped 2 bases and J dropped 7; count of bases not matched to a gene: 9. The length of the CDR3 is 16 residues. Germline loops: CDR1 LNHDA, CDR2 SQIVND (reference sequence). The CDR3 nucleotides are TGTGCCAGTAGTATACTGGGACAGGGAAGTGAGCAGCCCCAGCATTTT. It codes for CASSILGQGSEQPQHF.

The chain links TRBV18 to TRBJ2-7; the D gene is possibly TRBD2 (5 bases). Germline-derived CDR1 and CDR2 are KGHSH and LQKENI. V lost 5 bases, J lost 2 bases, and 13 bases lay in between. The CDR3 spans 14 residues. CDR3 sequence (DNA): TGTGCCAGCTCAGCGCTGGCGGGCACCTACGAGCAGTACTTC. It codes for CASSALAGTYEQYF.